The 20 T cell receptor beta chains given below trace back to one sample, sequenced in a study of shared clonotypes between healthy human individuals. Generated by immunoSEQ multiplex PCR, the TCRdb table keeps only in-frame clones and is missing some. The sample records nearly 500,000 clones, about 79% being singletons. Sequenced: PBMCs. Receptor source: a middle-aged woman in good health. Some clones in this sample may be carry-over from other donors' samples.

About this clone itself: A much bigger clone sits one base away, suggesting this may be a read error. Different DNA sequences within this sample yield the same CDR3. This chain connects TRBV4-1 to TRBJ1-5; possibly TRBD1 for D (5 bases). V lost 0 bases, J lost 6 bases, and 6 bases lay in between. This CDR3 has 13 residues. In germline, CDR1 is MGHRA, CDR2 YSYEKL. The CDR3 nucleotides read TGCGCCAGCAGCCAAGATGGGGCTCAGCCCCAGCATTTT. Protein: CASSQDGAQPQHF.

This sequence joins TRBV5-5 and TRBJ2-1, with D perhaps matching TRBD2 (5 bases). The germline V gene has CDR1 SGHKS and CDR2 YYEKEE (reference sequence). The CDR3 has 13 amino acids. Trimming removed 2 bases from V and 7 bases from J, with 10 bases in between. The CDR3, as DNA: TGTGCCAGCAGCTTCCCGGGGATGAATGAGCAGTTCTTC. Amino acid sequence: CASSFPGMNEQFF.

V and J are TRBV6-1 and TRBJ2-7, with D possibly being TRBD2 (6 bases). Germline V gene lookup returns CDR1 MNHNS and CDR2 SASEGT. This CDR3 is 17 amino acids long. Trimming removed 2 bases at V and 0 bases at J, with 17 bases between. The chain's CDR3 is CASSERGVGTSSYEQYF. The DNA for the CDR3 is TGTGCCAGCAGTGAACGCGGGGTGGGTACCAGCTCCTACGAGCAGTACTTC.

The chain joins TRBV5-4 to TRBJ1-5, with a possible D match to TRBD1 (6 bases). Trimming removed 4 bases at V and 2 bases at J, with 16 bases between. Germline CDR1 and CDR2: SGHNT and YYREEE (reference sequence). CDR3 size: 16 residues. The chain's CDR3 is CASSPYPGQGNQPQHF. The CDR3 nucleotides read TGTGCCAGCAGCCCATACCCGGGACAAGGCAATCAGCCCCAGCATTTT.

The rearrangement links TRBV5-1 to TRBJ2-2, with D tentatively TRBD1 (6 bases). CDR3 length: 14 amino acids. CDR1 is SGHRS, CDR2 YFSETQ, per germline. Between the trimmed V and J ends, which lost 2 bases and 6 bases, there was a span of 11 bases. Here the CDR3 DNA reads TGCGCCAGCAGCTTACAGGGATTGGCCGGGGAGCTGTTTTTT. As protein: CASSLQGLAGELFF.

This clone was seen a single time. The J gene is TRBJ2-5, the V gene TRBV28, with 8 bases matching TRBD1. The junction had 10 bases not matched to a gene; V was cut back by 5 bases and J by 5 bases. Per germline, CDR1 MDHEN and CDR2 SYDVKM. The CDR3 length is 15 residues. Here the CDR3 DNA reads TGTGCCAGCAGTACTTCAGGGGGCCTCAGGGAGACCCAGTACTTC. Amino acids: CASSTSGGLRETQYF.

This clone was picked up one time. This chain connects TRBV29-1 to TRBJ1-2; 8 positions match TRBD1. The CDR3 contains 15 residues. With 5 bases clipped from V and 6 bases from J, the junction kept 14 bases outside the gene matches. The germline V gene has CDR1 SQVTM and CDR2 ANQGSEA. CDR3 sequence reads: CSVTPTGGGVDGYTF. CDR3 nucleotide sequence: TGCAGCGTTACCCCAACAGGGGGTGGTGTTGATGGCTACACCTTC.

The chain carries TRBV28 and TRBJ1-2; no reliable D call. V was cut by 7 bases and J by 4 bases, with 13 bases left in between. The germline CDR1 and CDR2 sequences are MDHEN and SYDVKM. The CDR3 extends over 13 amino acids. The CDR3 bases are TGTGCCAGCACCCTAGGACGGAGCTATGGCTACACCTTC. Its protein product is CASTLGRSYGYTF.

This clone was seen a few times. V and J are TRBV11-2 and TRBJ1-1, with D hard to call. CDR1 and CDR2 (germline): SGHAT, FQNNGV. Trimming removed 5 bases at V and 3 bases at J, with 10 bases between. This CDR3 contains 13 residues. In nucleotides, the CDR3 is TGTGCCAGCAGCACCACAGTTGACACTGAAGCTTTCTTT. Protein: CASSTTVDTEAFF.

This clone was seen once. The chain is built from TRBV7-3 and TRBJ2-3; 11 bases map to TRBD2. V was pared by 5 bases and J by 3 bases, with 10 bases of the junction left unmatched. This CDR3 has 17 amino acids. Germline V gives CDR1 SGHTA, CDR2 FQGTGA. CDR3 residues: CASSPYTGTSGTDTQYF. Written as DNA, the CDR3 is TGTGCCAGCAGCCCCTACACCGGGACTAGCGGAACAGATACGCAGTATTTT.

This clone was counted between two and nine times. V gene TRBV7-8 combines with J gene TRBJ2-5; unclear D gene. The CDR3 is 12 residues long. From germline, CDR1 is SGHVS and CDR2 FQNEAQ. Trimming shortened V by 5 bases and J by 5 bases, and 9 bases separated the two germline ends. CDR3 bases: TGTGCCAGCAGCCCCGGTTTGGAGACCCAGTACTTC. This sequence encodes CASSPGLETQYF.

In the case of this clone: A far larger clone lies a single base away; this is likely a read error. J is TRBJ2-3 and V is TRBV19; 13 bases line up with TRBD2. This CDR3 region has 17 residues. Trimming removed 4 bases from V and 3 bases from J; junction bases left unmatched: 7. Germline CDR1 is LNHDA and CDR2 is SQIVND (reference sequence). This CDR3 is CASSRAPGLAGTDTQYF. In nucleotides, the CDR3 is TGTGCCAGTAGTAGAGCCCCGGGACTAGCGGGAACAGATACGCAGTATTTT.

The rearrangement uses TRBV9 and TRBJ2-1, with D perhaps TRBD2 (6 bases). The CDR3 is made up of 15 amino acids. The V and J ends lost 4 bases and 3 bases respectively, with 14 bases between them. CDR1 and CDR2 (germline): SGDLS, YYNGEE. The CDR3 is CASSPPGAVYNEQFF. The CDR3 DNA reads TGTGCCAGCAGCCCCCCGGGAGCGGTCTACAATGAGCAGTTCTTC.

This clone was picked up many times. The V call is TRBV6-6, the J call TRBJ2-7, with 8 bases identical to TRBD1. With V trimmed by 4 bases and J by 3 bases, 8 bases remained unmatched. The CDR3 is made up of 15 amino acids. Per germline, CDR1 MNHNY and CDR2 SVGAGI (reference sequence). The CDR3 coding sequence is TGTGCCAGCAGTTCAACCGGGACAGGAATCTACGAGCAGTACTTC. Translating gives CASSSTGTGIYEQYF.

The table lists this clone with a count of one. This chain connects TRBV4-2 to TRBJ1-4; 12 bases are a match to TRBD1. V lost 3 bases and J lost 2; bases outside the gene matches: 1. This CDR3 contains 16 residues. Germline CDR1 is LGHNA and CDR2 is YNFKEQ. CDR3 DNA sequence: TGTGCCAGCAGCCAGGGACAGGGGGCGACTAATGAAAAACTGTTTTTT. Translated, it gives CASSQGQGATNEKLFF.

The CDR3 here is CASSLGLAKNTGELFF. The CDR3 nucleotides are TGTGCCAGCTCACTAGGACTAGCTAAGAACACCGGGGAGCTGTTTTTT. The genes are TRBV18 and TRBJ2-2; TRBD2 agrees at 8 bases. J was trimmed by 1 base and V by 4 bases; bases with no gene match: 5. The CDR3 is 16 residues long. The germline CDR1 and CDR2 sequences are KGHSH and LQKENI.

This clone turned up a few times. The V gene is TRBV5-1, the J gene TRBJ2-1; 7 bases map to TRBD1. The CDR3 is made up of 18 amino acids. After removal of 4 bases from V and 6 bases from J, the junction contained 19 bases not matched to a gene. The germline gives CDR1 SGHRS, CDR2 YFSETQ. The CDR3: CASSPLTLDRDGGNEQFF. Here the CDR3 DNA reads TGCGCCAGCAGCCCACTGACCCTTGACAGGGATGGAGGCAATGAGCAGTTCTTC.

V is TRBV5-1 and J is TRBJ2-3; 7 nucleotides agree with TRBD2. The germline V gene has CDR1 SGHRS and CDR2 YFSETQ. V shed 4 bases, J shed 1 base, and the junction held 3 bases outside the gene matches. This CDR3 is built from 14 residues. CDR3 DNA: TGCGCCAGCAGCGCTAGCGGACGCACAGATACGCAGTATTTT. It specifies CASSASGRTDTQYF.

CDR3 in DNA: TGCGCCAGCAGCTTGGAAGGGGTCCGCACAGATACGCAGTATTTT. Its protein is CASSLEGVRTDTQYF. This rearrangement joins TRBV5-1 to TRBJ2-3; D may be TRBD1 (5 bases). From germline, CDR1 is SGHRS and CDR2 YFSETQ. The CDR3 spans 15 residues. Trimming took off 0 bases at V and 1 base at J, with 9 bases between the two ends.

The J gene is TRBJ2-1, the V gene TRBV2; 8 nucleotides align to TRBD1. With 0 bases clipped from V and 15 bases from J, the junction kept 7 bases outside the gene matches. The germline CDR1 and CDR2 sequences are SNHLY and FYNNEI. The CDR3 extends over 13 amino acids. CDR3 protein: CASSEAPDRVPFF. CDR3 sequence (DNA): TGTGCCAGCAGTGAAGCCCCGGACAGGGTGCCGTTCTTC.